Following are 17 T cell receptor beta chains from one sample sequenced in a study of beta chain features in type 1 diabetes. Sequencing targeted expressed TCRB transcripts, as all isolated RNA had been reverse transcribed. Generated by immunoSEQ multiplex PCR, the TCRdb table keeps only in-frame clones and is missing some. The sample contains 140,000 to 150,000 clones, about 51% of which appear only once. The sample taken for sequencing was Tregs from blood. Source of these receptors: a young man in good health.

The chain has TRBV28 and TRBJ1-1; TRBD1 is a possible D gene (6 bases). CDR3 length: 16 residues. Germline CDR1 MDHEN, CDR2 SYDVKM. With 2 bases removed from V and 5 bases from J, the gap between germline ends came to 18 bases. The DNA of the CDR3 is TGTGCCAGCAGTTTAGGGGCAGGGACACGGATTACTGAAGCTTTCTTT. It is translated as CASSLGAGTRITEAFF.

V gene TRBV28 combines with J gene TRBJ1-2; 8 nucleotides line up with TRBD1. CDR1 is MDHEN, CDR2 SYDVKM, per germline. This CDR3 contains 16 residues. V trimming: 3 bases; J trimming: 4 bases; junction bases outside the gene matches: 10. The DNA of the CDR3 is TGTGCCAGCAGTTTGGCAGGGGGCGGCCCGGGCTATGGCTACACCTTC. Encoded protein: CASSLAGGGPGYGYTF.

The CDR3 here is CASSSDRAWWDGNTIYF. The CDR3 DNA follows: TGTGCCAGCAGCTCTGACAGGGCCTGGTGGGACGGAAACACCATATATTTT. The V gene is TRBV7-9, the J gene TRBJ1-3; 7 nucleotides match TRBD1. The V and J ends lost 4 bases and 4 bases, in that order; junction bases with no gene match: 13. The CDR3 sequence is 17 residues long. Germline CDR1 reads SEHNR; CDR2 reads FQNEAQ (reference sequence).

CDR3 loop: CASSPGPGATHTGELFF. In DNA, the CDR3 is TGCGCCAGCAGCCCCGGTCCGGGAGCAACTCACACCGGGGAGCTGTTTTTT. This chain uses TRBV4-3 with TRBJ2-2; a possible D gene is TRBD2 (6 bases). Germline CDR1 reads LGHNA; CDR2 reads YSLEER. This CDR3 is 17 amino acids long. V was shortened by 4 bases and J by 3 bases, with 18 bases between the two germline ends.

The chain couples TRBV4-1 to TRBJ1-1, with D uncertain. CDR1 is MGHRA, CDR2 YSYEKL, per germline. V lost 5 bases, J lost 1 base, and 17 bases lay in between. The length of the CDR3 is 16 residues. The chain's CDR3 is CASSEAKQTSNTEAFF. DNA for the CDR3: TGCGCCAGCAGCGAAGCCAAACAGACCTCGAACACTGAAGCTTTCTTT.

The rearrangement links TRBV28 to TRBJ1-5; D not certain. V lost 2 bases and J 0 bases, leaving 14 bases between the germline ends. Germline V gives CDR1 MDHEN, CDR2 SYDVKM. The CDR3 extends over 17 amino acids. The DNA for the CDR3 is TGTGCCAGCAGTTTAAGGCGGTCAGAATATAGCAATCAGCCCCAGCATTTT. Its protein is CASSLRRSEYSNQPQHF.

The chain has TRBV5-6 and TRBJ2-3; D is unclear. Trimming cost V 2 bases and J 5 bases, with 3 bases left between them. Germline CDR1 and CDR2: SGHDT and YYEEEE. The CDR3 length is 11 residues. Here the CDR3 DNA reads TGTGCCAGCAGCTTTCTAGATACGCAGTATTTT. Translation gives CASSFLDTQYF.

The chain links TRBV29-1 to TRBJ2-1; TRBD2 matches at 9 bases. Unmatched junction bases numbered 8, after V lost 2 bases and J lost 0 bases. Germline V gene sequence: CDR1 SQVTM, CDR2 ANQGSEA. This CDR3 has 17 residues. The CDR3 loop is CSVEKRLAVRSYNEQFF. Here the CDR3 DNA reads TGCAGCGTTGAAAAAAGACTAGCGGTGCGCTCCTACAATGAGCAGTTCTTC.

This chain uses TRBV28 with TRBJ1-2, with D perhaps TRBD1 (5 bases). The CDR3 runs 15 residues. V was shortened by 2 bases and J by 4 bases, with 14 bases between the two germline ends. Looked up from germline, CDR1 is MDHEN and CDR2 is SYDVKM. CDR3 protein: CASSLIQNGGYGYTF. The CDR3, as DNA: TGTGCCAGCAGTTTAATTCAGAACGGGGGCTATGGCTACACCTTC.

The CDR3 here is CASSQVEQYF. The CDR3 DNA reads as TGTGCCAGCAGTCAGGTAGAGCAGTACTTC. V and J are TRBV28 and TRBJ2-7; no clear D. Germline V gene sequence: CDR1 MDHEN, CDR2 SYDVKM. V lost 5 bases and J 7 bases, leaving 6 bases between the germline ends. CDR3 length: 10 residues.

CDR3 region: CASSTRIEGTREFF. In DNA, the CDR3 is TGCGCCAGCAGCACCAGGATCGAAGGGACTAGGGAGTTCTTC. The chain employs TRBV5-1 and TRBJ2-1; TRBD2 agrees at 8 bases. Losses at the gene ends were 4 bases for V and 14 bases for J; bases not matched to a gene: 14. This CDR3 contains 14 residues. Germline V gives CDR1 SGHRS, CDR2 YFSETQ.

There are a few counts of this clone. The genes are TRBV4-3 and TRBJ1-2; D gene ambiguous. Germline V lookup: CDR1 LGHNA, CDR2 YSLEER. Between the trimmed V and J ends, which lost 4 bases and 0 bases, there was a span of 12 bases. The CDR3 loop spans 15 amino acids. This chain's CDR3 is CASSRSGAANYGYTF. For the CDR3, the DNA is TGCGCCAGCAGCCGTTCGGGAGCTGCTAACTATGGCTACACCTTC.

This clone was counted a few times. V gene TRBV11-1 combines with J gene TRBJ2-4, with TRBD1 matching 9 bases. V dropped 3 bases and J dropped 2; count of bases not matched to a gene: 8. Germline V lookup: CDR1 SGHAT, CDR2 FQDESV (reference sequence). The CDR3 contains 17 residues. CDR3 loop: CASSFITGGASKNIQYF. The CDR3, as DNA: TGTGCCAGCAGCTTTATCACAGGGGGCGCATCCAAAAACATTCAGTACTTC.

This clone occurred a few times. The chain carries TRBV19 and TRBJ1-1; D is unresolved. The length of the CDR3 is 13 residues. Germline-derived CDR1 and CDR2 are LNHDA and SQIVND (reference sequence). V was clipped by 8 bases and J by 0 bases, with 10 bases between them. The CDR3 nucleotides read TGTGCCAGTTCGACTTACATGAACACTGAAGCTTTCTTT. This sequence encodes CASSTYMNTEAFF.

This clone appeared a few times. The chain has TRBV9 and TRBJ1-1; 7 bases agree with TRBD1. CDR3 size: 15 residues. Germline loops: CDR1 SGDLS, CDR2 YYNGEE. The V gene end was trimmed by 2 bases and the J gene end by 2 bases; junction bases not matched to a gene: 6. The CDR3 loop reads CASSVGGQINTEAFF. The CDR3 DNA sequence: TGTGCCAGCAGCGTGGGGGGACAGATTAACACTGAAGCTTTCTTT.

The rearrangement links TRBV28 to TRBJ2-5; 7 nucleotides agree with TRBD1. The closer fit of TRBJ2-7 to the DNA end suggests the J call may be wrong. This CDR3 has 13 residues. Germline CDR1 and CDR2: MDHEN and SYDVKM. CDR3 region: CASSRTGRYEQYF. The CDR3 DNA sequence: TGTGCCAGCAGTCGGACAGGTCGGTACGAGCAGTACTTC.

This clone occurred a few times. The CDR3 DNA reads as TGTGCCAGCTCATATCCGGGACAGGGGTTCCTGACTTTC. Translating it yields CASSYPGQGFLTF. The chain uses TRBV18 and TRBJ2-6, with 10 bases matching TRBD1. With 5 bases clipped from V and 14 bases from J, the junction kept 6 bases outside the gene matches. The CDR3 contains 13 residues. Germline V gene data show CDR1 as KGHSH and CDR2 as LQKENI.